This passage covers 26 T cell receptor beta chains from one sample sequenced in a study of T cells after yellow fever vaccination. TCRdb re-derived calls from the 5' RACE reads in MiXCR, one entry per CDR3 protein. Of approximately 610,000 distinct CDR3 sequences listed, less than 20% are singletons. Sample: PBMCs, taken about 5 days after the first yellow fever vaccination. Receptors originate from a man between 18 and 29 years old who received the YFV17D yellow fever vaccine.

This clonotype occurred a few times. The chain uses TRBV7-6 and TRBJ1-3; no clear D. The V and J ends lost 0 bases and 2 bases respectively, with 5 bases between them. The CDR3 is 14 residues long. Germline loops: CDR1 SGHVS, CDR2 FNYEAQ. The CDR3 coding sequence is TGTGCCAGCAGCTTAGCGTTGGCTGGAAACACCATATATTTT. It is translated as CASSLALAGNTIYF.

The CDR3 region is CASSLQRISGNTIYF. The CDR3 nucleotides are TGTGCCAGCAGCCTTCAACGGATCTCTGGAAACACCATATATTTT. The J gene is TRBJ1-3, the V gene TRBV4-2, with unresolved D. From germline, CDR1 is LGHNA and CDR2 YNFKEQ. The CDR3 is 15 amino acids. Trimming left V 4 bases short and J 0 bases short, with 10 bases between.

This chain connects TRBV6-5 to TRBJ1-5, with no clear D. Germline CDR1 and CDR2: MNHEY and SVGAGI. This CDR3 comprises 14 residues. The V end lost 4 bases, the J end lost 0 bases, and 7 bases lay between the germline ends. The CDR3 coding sequence is TGTGCCAGCAGTTCGAGGGCTAGCAATCAGCCCCAGCATTTT. It encodes CASSSRASNQPQHF.

This clonotype was observed a few times. This sequence joins TRBV2 and TRBJ2-3, with 10 positions matching TRBD1. From germline, CDR1 is SNHLY and CDR2 FYNNEI. J lost 0 bases, V lost 5 bases, and 20 bases had no gene match. The CDR3 runs 21 residues. CDR3 bases: TGTGCCAGCAGTACCGGGCCACCGACCATGACAGGGGGCGAAAGCACAGATACGCAGTATTTT. It codes for CASSTGPPTMTGGESTDTQYF.

The chain carries TRBV6-2 or TRBV6-3 and TRBJ1-2; tentatively, D is TRBD1 (5 bases). CDR1 and CDR2 from the germline V gene are MNHEY and SVGEGT. Deletions cut 11 bases from V and 9 bases from J, with 16 bases between. The CDR3 consists of 11 residues. The CDR3 sequence is CASNDGGRYTF. CDR3 bases: TGTGCCTCCAATGATGGGGGACGCTACACCTTC.

This clonotype was counted a few times. V usage is TRBV6-5 and J usage is TRBJ1-1; D gene ambiguous. The V end lost 2 bases, the J end lost 9 bases, and 7 bases lay between the germline ends. The CDR3 has 11 amino acids. CDR1 is MNHEY, CDR2 SVGAGI, per germline. The CDR3 nucleotides read TGTGCCAGCAGTTACCGAGAGAAAGCTTTCTTT. Translating it yields CASSYREKAFF.

This clonotype turned up a few times. The chain couples TRBV20-1 to TRBJ1-5; D gene uncertain. Trimming pared 3 bases from V and 5 bases from J, leaving 17 bases between. The V gene's germline CDR1 is DFQATT and CDR2 SNEGSKA (reference sequence). CDR3 length equals 15 residues. For the CDR3, the DNA is TGCAGTGCTAGGGATCCCGGGCTTGGGGATCAGCCCCAGCATTTT. Protein product: CSARDPGLGDQPQHF.

The chain is built from TRBV5-1 and TRBJ1-2; possibly TRBD1 for D (6 bases). Germline values: CDR1 SGHRS, CDR2 YFSETQ. The V gene lost 2 bases and the J gene lost 3 bases, with 11 bases spanning the gap. The CDR3 length is 14 residues. CDR3 loop: CASSLQGGDYGYTF. The CDR3 DNA reads TGCGCCAGCAGCTTACAGGGTGGAGACTATGGCTACACCTTC.

This clonotype was detected a few times. V gene TRBV9 combines with J gene TRBJ2-5; tentatively, D is TRBD1 (5 bases). The V end lost 0 bases, the J end lost 2 bases, and 14 bases lay between the germline ends. Germline values: CDR1 SGDLS, CDR2 YYNGEE. CDR3 length: 16 residues. The CDR3 DNA reads TGTGCCAGCAGCGTAGCCCCCGACAGATATCAAGAGACCCAGTACTTC. This gives the protein CASSVAPDRYQETQYF.

Only a few counts were recorded for this clonotype. CDR3 loop: CASSHAGVKQFF. Written as DNA, the CDR3 is TGCGCCAGCAGCCACGCAGGGGTGAAGCAGTTCTTC. The rearrangement uses TRBV4-1 and TRBJ2-1; tentatively, D is TRBD1 (6 bases). CDR3 length: 12 amino acids. CDR1 and CDR2 from the germline V gene are MGHRA and YSYEKL. Trimming shortened V by 3 bases and J by 11 bases, and 11 bases separated the two germline ends.

This clonotype was counted a few times. V gene TRBV18 combines with J gene TRBJ1-4; D call uncertain. This CDR3 region has 14 residues. Trimming left V 3 bases short and J 6 bases short, with 11 bases between. Germline V gives CDR1 KGHSH, CDR2 LQKENI. The CDR3 protein is CASSPAGSHEKLFF. The CDR3 DNA reads TGTGCCAGCTCACCCGCCGGGAGCCATGAAAAACTGTTTTTT.

This clonotype has at least ten counts. This chain joins TRBV5-1 and TRBJ2-3; TRBD2 might be the D (6 bases). The CDR3 length is 17 residues. V lost 2 bases and J 0 bases, leaving 16 bases between the germline ends. Per germline, CDR1 SGHRS and CDR2 YFSETQ. The CDR3 loop reads CASSFGGESTSTDTQYF. CDR3 nucleotide sequence: TGCGCCAGCAGCTTTGGCGGGGAGTCAACTAGCACAGATACGCAGTATTTT.

V and J are TRBV20-1 and TRBJ2-5, with a tentative D call TRBD2 (6 bases). V was clipped by 7 bases and J by 3 bases, with 12 bases between them. Germline CDR1 DFQATT, CDR2 SNEGSKA (reference sequence). This CDR3 region has 12 residues. CDR3 sequence reads: CSVGGVKETQYF. In DNA, the CDR3 is TGCAGTGTAGGAGGGGTGAAAGAGACCCAGTACTTC.

This clonotype showed up many times. The chain carries TRBV29-1 and TRBJ2-1; 14 bases line up with TRBD2. CDR1 is SQVTM and CDR2 is ANQGSEA in the germline V gene. Unmatched junction bases numbered 9, after V lost 8 bases and J lost 6 bases. The CDR3 runs to 15 residues. CDR3 DNA: TGCAGCTTCAGACTAGCGGGGGGGTTGGGCAATGAGCAGTTCTTC. Translating gives CSFRLAGGLGNEQFF.

This clonotype was counted between two and nine times. The rearrangement uses TRBV6-5 and TRBJ2-7, with no clear D. Germline V lookup: CDR1 MNHEY, CDR2 SVGAGI. The CDR3 is 13 residues long. V dropped 0 bases and J dropped 7 bases, with 10 bases sitting between them. The CDR3 DNA sequence: TGTGCCAGCAGTTACTCGACCGTGGGGGAGCAGTACTTC. Translated, it gives CASSYSTVGEQYF.

This clonotype was seen a handful of times. The chain couples TRBV3-1 to TRBJ2-1; 10 bases fit TRBD1. There are 17 residues in the CDR3. CDR1 is LGHDT and CDR2 is YNNKEL in the germline V gene (reference sequence). V was pared by 0 bases and J by 5 bases, with 7 bases of the junction left unmatched. In nucleotides, the CDR3 is TGTGCCAGCAGCCAAGAGATGGGGGACAGGGGCCACAATGAGCAGTTCTTC. It is translated as CASSQEMGDRGHNEQFF.

The chain employs TRBV18 and TRBJ2-7, with TRBD2 as a possible D gene (5 bases). With 3 bases removed from V and 6 bases from J, the gap between germline ends came to 12 bases. From germline, CDR1 is KGHSH and CDR2 LQKENI. The CDR3 runs 13 residues. CDR3 sequence reads: CASSPTGDAEQYV. In nucleotides, the CDR3 is TGTGCCAGCTCACCGACCGGGGATGCCGAGCAGTACGTC.

This clonotype showed up just a few times. The chain couples TRBV20-1 to TRBJ2-5; D is undetermined. V was pared by 0 bases and J by 0 bases, with 5 bases between. The CDR3 covers 13 residues. The germline gives CDR1 DFQATT, CDR2 SNEGSKA (reference sequence). The CDR3 sequence is CSARDMYQETQYF. DNA for the CDR3: TGCAGTGCTAGAGATATGTACCAAGAGACCCAGTACTTC.

V and J are TRBV9 and TRBJ2-7; no definite D call. V was shortened by 7 bases and J by 6 bases, with 17 bases between the two germline ends. The V gene's germline CDR1 is SGDLS and CDR2 YYNGEE. The CDR3 consists of 13 residues. This CDR3 reads CASGVDPLGEQYF. For the CDR3, the DNA is TGTGCCAGCGGGGTCGACCCCCTGGGCGAGCAGTACTTC.

A few counts support this clonotype. V usage is TRBV9 and J usage is TRBJ2-7; possibly TRBD1 or TRBD2 for D (5 bases each). Trimming cost V 0 bases and J 3 bases, with 16 bases left between them. The CDR3 is 16 amino acids. Germline loops: CDR1 SGDLS, CDR2 YYNGEE. Written as DNA, the CDR3 is TGTGCCAGCAGCGTAGGGGAACATTTGGGGGACTACGAGCAGTACTTC. Translation: CASSVGEHLGDYEQYF.

This chain links TRBV7-2 with TRBJ2-1; either TRBD1 or TRBD2 may supply D (5 bases each). Trimming took off 3 bases at V and 5 bases at J, with 11 bases between the two ends. Per the germline V gene, CDR1 is SGHTA and CDR2 is FQGNSA. This CDR3 contains 14 residues. CDR3 region: CASSFNPGHNEQFF. CDR3 DNA: TGTGCCAGCAGCTTTAACCCGGGGCACAATGAGCAGTTCTTC.

The genes are TRBV19 and TRBJ1-1; TRBD1 is a possible D gene (5 bases). CDR1 LNHDA and CDR2 SQIVND come from the germline V gene (reference sequence). Trimming shortened V by 4 bases and J by 5 bases, and 14 bases separated the two germline ends. This CDR3 comprises 14 residues. CDR3 sequence reads: CASSTAGGRTEAFF. The CDR3 coding sequence is TGTGCCAGTAGTACTGCCGGGGGGAGGACTGAAGCTTTCTTT.

The chain employs TRBV18 and TRBJ1-2, with 9 bases matching TRBD1. The V and J ends lost 5 bases and 2 bases, in that order; junction bases with no gene match: 6. Per the germline V gene, CDR1 is KGHSH and CDR2 is LQKENI. The CDR3 spans 15 residues. CDR3 loop: CASSSGQGRNYGYTF. The CDR3 DNA sequence: TGTGCCAGCTCATCGGGACAGGGAAGGAACTATGGCTACACCTTC.

This clonotype came up a few times. The J gene is TRBJ2-1, the V gene TRBV4-3; 10 nucleotides align to TRBD2. CDR1 and CDR2 (germline): LGHNA, YSLEER. This CDR3 spans 17 amino acids. With 1 base clipped from V and 3 bases from J, the junction kept 6 bases outside the gene matches. As DNA, the CDR3 is TGCGCCAGCAGCCAAGGGAGCGGGGGGGTTTACTACAATGAGCAGTTCTTC. Translated: CASSQGSGGVYYNEQFF.

J is TRBJ2-2 and V is TRBV10-1; a weak D match, TRBD1 (6 bases). Trimming pared 5 bases from V and 4 bases from J, leaving 14 bases between. CDR3 length equals 15 residues. Germline CDR1 and CDR2: WNHNN and SYGVQD (reference sequence). CDR3 region: CASSQQGRGTGELFF. The CDR3 nucleotides read TGCGCCAGCAGTCAACAGGGCCGGGGCACCGGGGAGCTGTTTTTT.

The chain links TRBV7-9 to TRBJ2-1; D might be TRBD2 (6 bases). Looked up from germline, CDR1 is SEHNR and CDR2 is FQNEAQ (reference sequence). The CDR3 runs 15 residues. V was pared by 3 bases and J by 9 bases, with 18 bases between. CDR3 residues: CASSFGTARGGEQFF. The CDR3 nucleotides are TGTGCCAGCAGCTTCGGTACCGCAAGGGGAGGTGAGCAGTTCTTC. Together with reference TRBV7-9 and TRBJ2-1, the CDR3 gives the full variable domain: DTGVSQNPRHKITKRGQNVTFRCDPISEHNRLYWYRQTLGQGPEFLTYFQNEAQLEKSRLLSDRFSAERPKGSFSTLEIQRTEQGDSAMYLCASSFGTARGGEQFFGPGTRLTVL.